This paragraph reports one T cell receptor (beta chain). This specimen belongs to a study of patients and donors after allogeneic stem cell transplantation. TCRdb re-called the RT-PCR reads with MiXCR, one entry per CDR3 protein. The data hold about 160,000 distinct CDR3 sequences, with approximately 25% observed a single time. Losses at the gene ends were 4 bases for V and 2 bases for J; bases not matched to a gene: 6. The CDR3 is 14 residues long. Germline V gives CDR1 DFQATT, CDR2 SNEGSKA (reference sequence). The chain uses TRBV20-1 and TRBJ2-3, with 7 nucleotides matching TRBD1. The material sequenced was blood, either unsorted or a sorted T cell fraction (not recorded which). The clonotype was recovered from a human donor who was either an allogeneic HSCT recipient or a stem cell or donor lymphocyte infusion donor (not recorded which). It is not recorded whose cells these are; they may come from a transplant donor. In DNA form, the CDR3 reads TGCAGTGCTATGGACAGGAAGTCCACAGATACGCAGTATTTT. This codes for CSAMDRKSTDTQYF.